Listed below are T cell receptor beta chains from one sample, sequenced in a study of T cell repertoires in cytomegalovirus infection. TCRdb re-called the reads with MiXCR, one entry per CDR3 protein. The table has 340,000 or so distinct CDR3 sequences, 25% seen once. These receptors are not linked to any known antigen. The sequenced sample was cultured PBMCs, obtained from culture after CMV antigen stimulation. The source of these receptors is a human donor in good health (CMV status not recorded). Some clones in this sample may be carry-over from other donors' samples. Each CDR3 is given with its conserved first and last residue. The D gene is left open where the match is weak. Not every row has a clone size; where given, it reads once, few, many or a size class.

cdr3_aa | cdr3_nt | v_call | d_call | j_call | clone_size
CASSQSSRTGRAGANVLTF | TGCGCCAGCAGTCAATCGAGCCGGACAGGGCGTGCTGGGGCCAACGTCCTGACTTTC | TRBV23-1 | TRBD1 | TRBJ2-6 | NA
CATSRDRGDTEAFF | TGTGCCACCAGCAGAGACAGGGGGGACACTGAAGCTTTCTTT | TRBV15 | TRBD1 | TRBJ1-1 | NA
CASSPGIGEQFF | TGTGCCAGCAGTCCGGGGATAGGTGAGCAGTTCTTC | TRBV12-3/TRBV12-4 | NA | TRBJ2-1 | NA
CASSPDSHNSPLHF | TGTGCCAGCAGTCCGGACAGCCATAATTCACCCCTCCACTTT | TRBV7-9 | NA | TRBJ1-6 | NA
CASSLRIGETQYF | TGCGCCAGCAGCCTACGGATCGGGGAGACCCAGTACTTC | TRBV4-1 | NA | TRBJ2-5 | NA
CASSPEGLRTDTQYF | TGTGCCAGCAGCCCAGAGGGACTTCGCACAGATACGCAGTATTTT | TRBV7-2 | NA | TRBJ2-3 | few
CASTPPSNEQFF | TGTGCCAGCACCCCCCCAAGCAATGAGCAGTTCTTC | TRBV11-2 | NA | TRBJ2-1 | NA
CASSPGIAGEQYF | TGTGCCAGCAGTCCGGGGATCGCCGGCGAGCAGTACTTC | TRBV7-2 | NA | TRBJ2-7 | few
CASSLSPNRAEKLFF | TGTGCCAGCAGCTTATCACCGAACAGGGCTGAAAAACTGTTTTTT | TRBV7-7 | NA | TRBJ1-4 | few
CASSIDGIDTQYF | TGTGCCAGTAGTATAGATGGAATAGATACGCAGTATTTT | TRBV19 | NA | TRBJ2-3 | NA
CASSQRTSGYYNEQFF | TGCGCCAGCAGCCAAAGGACTAGCGGATACTACAATGAGCAGTTCTTC | TRBV4-1 | TRBD2 | TRBJ2-1 | NA
CASSPPANTEAFF | TGTGCCAGCAGCCCCCCGGCGAACACTGAAGCTTTCTTT | TRBV7-9 | NA | TRBJ1-1 | NA
CASRARRNTEAFF | TGTGCCAGCAGAGCAAGGCGGAACACTGAAGCTTTCTTT | TRBV11-2 | NA | TRBJ1-1 | few
CASSFSTGSDNQPQHF | TGTGCCAGCAGTTTTTCCACGGGATCCGATAATCAGCCCCAGCATTTT | TRBV12-3/TRBV12-4 | NA | TRBJ1-5 | few
CASSWGANYGYTF | TGTGCCAGCAGCTGGGGGGCGAACTATGGCTACACCTTC | TRBV25-1 | NA | TRBJ1-2 | NA
CSAREGGAMGTDMQYF | TGCAGTGCTAGAGAAGGGGGGGCGATGGGAACAGATATGCAGTATTTT | TRBV20-1 | NA | TRBJ2-3 | NA
CASSGQGAGNEQFF | TGTGCCAGCAGCGGTCAGGGGGCAGGGAATGAGCAGTTCTTC | TRBV4-2 | TRBD1 | TRBJ2-1 | NA
CAISESGTGGAKNIQYF | TGTGCCATCAGTGAATCGGGCACCGGAGGAGCCAAAAACATTCAGTACTTC | TRBV10-3 | NA | TRBJ2-4 | NA
CAISEDRGETQYF | TGTGCCATCAGTGAGGACAGGGGAGAGACCCAGTACTTC | TRBV10-3 | TRBD1 | TRBJ2-5 | NA
CASNPDTNNPYGYTF | TGTGCCAGTAACCCGGACACCAATAACCCCTATGGCTACACCTTC | TRBV19 | NA | TRBJ1-2 | NA
CASSLDMIYEQYF | TGTGCCAGCAGCTTGGACATGATCTACGAGCAGTACTTC | TRBV5-4 | NA | TRBJ2-7 | few
CASSMTRQGARGYTF | TGTGCCAGCAGCATGACCCGACAGGGGGCGAGGGGCTACACCTTC | TRBV5-4 | TRBD1 | TRBJ1-2 | few
CASSQQATFYNEQFF | TGCGCCAGCAGCCAACAGGCCACATTCTACAATGAGCAGTTCTTC | TRBV4-3 | NA | TRBJ2-1 | NA
CASSWRGRINTEAFF | TGTGCCAGCAGCTGGAGAGGGAGGATAAACACTGAAGCTTTCTTT | TRBV11-1 | NA | TRBJ1-1 | many
CSAQGYGSGGYNEQFF | TGCAGCGCCCAGGGGTATGGTAGCGGGGGCTACAATGAGCAGTTCTTC | TRBV29-1 | TRBD2 | TRBJ2-1 | few
CASSPTSGRRSNEQFF | TGTGCCAGCAGCCCTACTAGCGGGAGACGGTCCAATGAGCAGTTCTTC | TRBV7-3 | TRBD2 | TRBJ2-1 | NA
CASSHPGLVRGNEQFF | TGCGCCAGCAGCCATCCCGGACTAGTTCGGGGCAATGAGCAGTTCTTC | TRBV4-1 | TRBD2 | TRBJ2-1 | NA
CASSLVRGSSYNEQFF | TGTGCCAGCAGCTTAGTTCGGGGGAGCTCCTACAATGAGCAGTTCTTC | TRBV7-2 | NA | TRBJ2-1 | many
CASGASQETQYF | TGTGCCAGCGGAGCCAGCCAAGAGACCCAGTACTTC | TRBV9 | NA | TRBJ2-5 | few
CASGQLAGWNTGELFF | TGTGCCAGCGGTCAACTAGCGGGATGGAACACCGGGGAGCTGTTTTTT | TRBV27 | TRBD2 | TRBJ2-2 | NA
CASTPVSYNEQFF | TGTGCCAGCACTCCCGTCTCCTACAATGAGCAGTTCTTC | TRBV28 | NA | TRBJ2-1 | few
CASSLGLAPETQYF | TGTGCCAGCAGCCTGGGACTAGCCCCAGAGACCCAGTACTTC | TRBV12-3/TRBV12-4 | TRBD2 | TRBJ2-5 | NA
CASSQYAGAQGQPQHF | TGTGCCAGCAGCCAATATGCGGGGGCCCAGGGTCAGCCCCAGCATTTT | TRBV7-2 | NA | TRBJ1-5 | few
CASSPSLTGGHGELFF | TGTGCCAGCAGCCCAAGCCTAACAGGGGGGCACGGGGAGCTGTTTTTT | TRBV7-2 | TRBD1 | TRBJ2-2 | many
CATHGGGTYNEQFF | TGTGCCACCCATGGGGGGGGGACCTACAATGAGCAGTTCTTC | TRBV10-3 | TRBD2 | TRBJ2-1 | NA
CASSSPSGIAGDEQYF | TGTGCCAGCAGCTCGCCTAGCGGGATCGCGGGCGACGAGCAGTACTTC | TRBV7-9 | TRBD2 | TRBJ2-7 | few
CASSPTGLSYGYTF | TGTGCCAGCTCACCGACAGGACTGAGCTATGGCTACACCTTC | TRBV18 | NA | TRBJ1-2 | few
CASSPIGIIGLGYDPYNEQFF | TGTGCCAGCAGCCCAATCGGGATAATCGGACTAGGCTATGACCCCTACAATGAGCAGTTCTTC | TRBV7-9 | TRBD2 | TRBJ2-1 | NA
CATSDPRQGWTGELFF | TGTGCCACCAGTGACCCAAGACAGGGGTGGACCGGGGAGCTGTTTTTT | TRBV24-1 | TRBD1 | TRBJ2-2 | NA
CASSLAVGTGFGNEQFF | TGTGCCAGCAGCTTAGCGGTTGGGACAGGGTTTGGGAATGAGCAGTTCTTC | TRBV7-2 | TRBD1 | TRBJ2-1 | many
CASRPGTSGGSTDTQYF | TGTGCCAGCAGACCTGGGACTAGCGGGGGTAGCACAGATACGCAGTATTTT | TRBV12-3/TRBV12-4 | TRBD2 | TRBJ2-3 | few
CASSSGQGDRGVGF | TGTGCCAGCAGTTCAGGCCAAGGTGACAGGGGAGTTGGTTTT | TRBV28 | TRBD1 | TRBJ1-5 | NA